This TCR beta chain was sequenced during a study of shared clonotypes between healthy human individuals. Study summary: Researchers assigned three CD4 naive, three CD4 memory, two CD8 naive and one CD8 memory plate to each donor. Study conclusions and caveats: Specimens sampled were limited to blood, with tissue repertoires likely differing. Generally, naive subsets came out with larger estimated richness than memory subsets.

Some clones are missing from TCRdb's copy, which holds only in-frame ones; the method was immunoSEQ multiplex PCR. The data show approximately 2.3 million clones, with 80% to 95% seen just once and under 0.45% held by the top ten. Worth noting for this clone: Its target is not known.

Adult donors, all healthy and HIV-negative, had no recent acute infections or vaccinations. After removal of 7 bases from V and 6 bases from J, the junction contained 12 bases not matched to a gene. Per germline, CDR1 MDHEN and CDR2 SYDVKM. This CDR3 has 15 amino acids. Sequencing was carried out using naive CD4+ T cells from PBMCs. Noted subset: CD45RA+ positively selected. The TCR sequence derives from a man younger than 35 in good health. Some clones in this sample may be carry-over from other donors' samples. J is TRBJ2-1 and V is TRBV28; the match to TRBD2 covers 7 bases. DNA of the CDR3: TGTGCCAGCAACCCGGCACGGGGGGTGCCCAATGAGCAGTTCTTC. Translating it yields CASNPARGVPNEQFF.